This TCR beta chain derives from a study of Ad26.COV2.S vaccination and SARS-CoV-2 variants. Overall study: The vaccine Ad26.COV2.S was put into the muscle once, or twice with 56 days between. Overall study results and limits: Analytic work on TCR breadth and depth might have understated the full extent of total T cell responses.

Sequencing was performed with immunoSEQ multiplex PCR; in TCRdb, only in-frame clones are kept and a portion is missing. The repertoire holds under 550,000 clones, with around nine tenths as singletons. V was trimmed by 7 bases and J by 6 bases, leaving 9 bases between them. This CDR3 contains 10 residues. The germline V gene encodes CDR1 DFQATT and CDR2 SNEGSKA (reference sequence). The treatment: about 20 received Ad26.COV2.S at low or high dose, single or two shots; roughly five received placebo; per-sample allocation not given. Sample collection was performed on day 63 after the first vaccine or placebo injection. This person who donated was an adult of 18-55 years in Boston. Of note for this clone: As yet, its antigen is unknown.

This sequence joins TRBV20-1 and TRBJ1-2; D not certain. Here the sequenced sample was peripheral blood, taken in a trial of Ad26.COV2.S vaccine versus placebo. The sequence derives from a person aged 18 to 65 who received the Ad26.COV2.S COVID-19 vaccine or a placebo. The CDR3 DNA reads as TGCAGTGTCCCGAAAAATGGCTACACCTTC. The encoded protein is CSVPKNGYTF.